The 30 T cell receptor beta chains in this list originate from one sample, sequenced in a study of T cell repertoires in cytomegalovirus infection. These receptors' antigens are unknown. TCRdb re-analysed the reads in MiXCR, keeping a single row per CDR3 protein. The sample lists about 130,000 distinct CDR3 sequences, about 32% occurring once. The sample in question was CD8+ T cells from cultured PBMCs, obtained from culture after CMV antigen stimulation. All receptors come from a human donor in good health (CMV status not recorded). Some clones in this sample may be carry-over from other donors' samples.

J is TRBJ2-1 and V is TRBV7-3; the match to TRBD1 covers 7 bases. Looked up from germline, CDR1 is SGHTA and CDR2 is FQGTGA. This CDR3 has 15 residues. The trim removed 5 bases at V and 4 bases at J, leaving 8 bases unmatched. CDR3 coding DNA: TGTGCCAGCAGCCTAGGGACAGTGTCGTACAATGAGCAGTTCTTC. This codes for CASSLGTVSYNEQFF. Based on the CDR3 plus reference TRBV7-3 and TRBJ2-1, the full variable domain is GAGVSQTPSNKVTEKGKYVELRCDPISGHTALYWYRQSLGQGPEFLIYFQGTGAADDSGLPNDRFFAVRPEGSVSTLKIQRTERGDSAVYLCASSLGTVSYNEQFFGPGTRLTVL.

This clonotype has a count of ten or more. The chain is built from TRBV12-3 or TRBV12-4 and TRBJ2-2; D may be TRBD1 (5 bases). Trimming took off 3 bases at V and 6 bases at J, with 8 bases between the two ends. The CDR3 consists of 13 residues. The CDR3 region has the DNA TGTGCCAGCAGTTTGGGGCTGCCCGGGGAGCTGTTTTTT. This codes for CASSLGLPGELFF.

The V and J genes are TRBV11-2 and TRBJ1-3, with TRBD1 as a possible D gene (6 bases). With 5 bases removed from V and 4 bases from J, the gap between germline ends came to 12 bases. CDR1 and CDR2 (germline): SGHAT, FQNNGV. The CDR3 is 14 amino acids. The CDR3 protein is CASSPGTPGNTIYF. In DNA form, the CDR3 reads TGTGCCAGCAGCCCAGGGACACCCGGAAACACCATATATTTT.

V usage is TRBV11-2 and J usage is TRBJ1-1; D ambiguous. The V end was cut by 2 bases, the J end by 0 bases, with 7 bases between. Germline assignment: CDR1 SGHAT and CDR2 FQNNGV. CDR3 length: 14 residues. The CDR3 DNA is TGTGCCAGCAGCTTAAGTCCCCTGAACACTGAAGCTTTCTTT. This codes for CASSLSPLNTEAFF. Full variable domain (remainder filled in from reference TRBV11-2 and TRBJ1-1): EAGVAQSPRYKIIEKRQSVAFWCNPISGHATLYWYQQILGQGPKLLIQFQNNGVVDDSQLPKDRFSAERLKGVDSTLKIQPAKLEDSAVYLCASSLSPLNTEAFFGQGTRLTVV.

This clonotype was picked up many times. The CDR3 nucleotides are TGTGCCAGCAGCCCCCGGGACAGGGGAGACGAGCAGTACTTC. Translation: CASSPRDRGDEQYF. The rearrangement uses TRBV7-9 and TRBJ2-7; 10 bases align to TRBD1. The germline V gene encodes CDR1 SEHNR and CDR2 FQNEAQ (reference sequence). After removal of 5 bases from V and 5 bases from J, the junction contained 6 bases not matched to a gene. The CDR3 runs to 14 residues.

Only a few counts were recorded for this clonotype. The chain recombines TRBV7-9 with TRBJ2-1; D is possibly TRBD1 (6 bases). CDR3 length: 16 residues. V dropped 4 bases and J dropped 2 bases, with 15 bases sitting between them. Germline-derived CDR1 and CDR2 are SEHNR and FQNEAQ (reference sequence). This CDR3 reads CASSSHRDIAYNEQFF. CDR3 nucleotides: TGTGCCAGCAGCTCCCACCGGGACATCGCCTACAATGAGCAGTTCTTC.

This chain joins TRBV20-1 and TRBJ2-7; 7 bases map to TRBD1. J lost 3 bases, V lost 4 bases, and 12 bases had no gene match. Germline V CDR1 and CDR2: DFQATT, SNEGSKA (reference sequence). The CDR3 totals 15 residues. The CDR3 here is CSANTGTESLYEQYF. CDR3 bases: TGCAGTGCTAACACCGGGACAGAGTCACTCTACGAGCAGTACTTC.

The CDR3 sequence: CASSRGDRGRIGELFF. The CDR3 DNA sequence: TGTGCCAGCAGCAGAGGGGACAGGGGGCGGATCGGGGAGCTGTTTTTT. This rearrangement joins TRBV5-4 to TRBJ2-2; 12 bases align to TRBD1. Germline-derived CDR1 and CDR2 are SGHNT and YYREEE (reference sequence). The V gene end was trimmed by 4 bases and the J gene end by 7 bases; junction bases not matched to a gene: 8. This CDR3 is built from 16 residues.

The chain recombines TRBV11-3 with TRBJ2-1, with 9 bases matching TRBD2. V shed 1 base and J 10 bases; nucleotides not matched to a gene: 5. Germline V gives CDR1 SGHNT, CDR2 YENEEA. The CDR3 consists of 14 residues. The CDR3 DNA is TGTGCCAGCAGCTTAGCTGCGGGGGGGCCCGAGCAGTTCTTC. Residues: CASSLAAGGPEQFF.

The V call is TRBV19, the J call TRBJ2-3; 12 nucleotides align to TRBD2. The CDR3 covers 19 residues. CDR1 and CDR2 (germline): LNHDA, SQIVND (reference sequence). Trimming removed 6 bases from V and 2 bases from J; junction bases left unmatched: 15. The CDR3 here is CASSGEPTSGGHVTDTQYF. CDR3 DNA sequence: TGTGCCAGTAGCGGGGAGCCGACTAGCGGGGGACATGTCACAGATACGCAGTATTTT.

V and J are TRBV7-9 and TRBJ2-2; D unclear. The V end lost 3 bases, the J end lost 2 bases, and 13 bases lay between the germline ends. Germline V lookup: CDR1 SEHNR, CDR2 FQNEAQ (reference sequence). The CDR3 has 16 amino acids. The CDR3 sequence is CASSFRVNLNTGELFF. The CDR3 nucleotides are TGTGCCAGCAGCTTCAGAGTAAACCTAAACACCGGGGAGCTGTTTTTT.

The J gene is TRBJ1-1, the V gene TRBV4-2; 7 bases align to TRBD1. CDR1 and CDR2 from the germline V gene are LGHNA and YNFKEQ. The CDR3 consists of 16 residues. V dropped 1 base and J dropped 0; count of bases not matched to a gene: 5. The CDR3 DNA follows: TGTGCCAGCAGCCAAGCGGGACAGCTCATGAACACTGAAGCTTTCTTT. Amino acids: CASSQAGQLMNTEAFF.

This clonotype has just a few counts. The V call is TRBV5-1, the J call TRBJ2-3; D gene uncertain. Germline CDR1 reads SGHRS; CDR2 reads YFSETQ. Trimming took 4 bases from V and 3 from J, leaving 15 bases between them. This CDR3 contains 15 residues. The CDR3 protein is CASSLAPATTDTQYF. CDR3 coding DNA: TGCGCCAGCAGCCTGGCTCCGGCGACTACAGATACGCAGTATTTT.

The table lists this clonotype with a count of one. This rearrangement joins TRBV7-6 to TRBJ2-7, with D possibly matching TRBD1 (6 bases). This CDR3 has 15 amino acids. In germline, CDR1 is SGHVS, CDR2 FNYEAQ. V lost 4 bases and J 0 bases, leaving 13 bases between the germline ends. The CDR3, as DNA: TGTGCCAGCAGCTCTGACAGGAGTGCCTCCTACGAGCAGTACTTC. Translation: CASSSDRSASYEQYF.

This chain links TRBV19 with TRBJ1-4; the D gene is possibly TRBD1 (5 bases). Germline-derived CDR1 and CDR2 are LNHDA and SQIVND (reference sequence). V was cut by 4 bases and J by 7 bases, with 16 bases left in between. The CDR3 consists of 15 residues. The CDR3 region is CASSTSGTTGEKLFF. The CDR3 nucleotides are TGTGCCAGTAGTACCTCCGGGACGACGGGTGAAAAACTGTTTTTT.

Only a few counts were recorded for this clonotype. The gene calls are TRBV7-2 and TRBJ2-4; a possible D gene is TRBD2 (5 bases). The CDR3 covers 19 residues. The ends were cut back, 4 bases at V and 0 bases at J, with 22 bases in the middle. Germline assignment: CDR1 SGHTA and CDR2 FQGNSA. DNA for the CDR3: TGTGCCAGCAGCTCCAACTTACTAGGTTCTCAGCTAGCCAAAAACATTCAGTACTTC. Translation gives CASSSNLLGSQLAKNIQYF.

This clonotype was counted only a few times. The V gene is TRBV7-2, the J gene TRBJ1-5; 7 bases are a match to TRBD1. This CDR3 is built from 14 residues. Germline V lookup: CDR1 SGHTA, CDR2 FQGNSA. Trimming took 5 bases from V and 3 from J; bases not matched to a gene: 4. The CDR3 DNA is TGTGCCAGCAGCCCGACAGGGCTCAATCAGCCCCAGCATTTT. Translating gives CASSPTGLNQPQHF.

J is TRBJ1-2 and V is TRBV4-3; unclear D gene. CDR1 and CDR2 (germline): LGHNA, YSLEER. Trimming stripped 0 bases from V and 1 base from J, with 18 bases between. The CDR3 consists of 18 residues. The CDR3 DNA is TGCGCCAGCAGCCAAGATCCTACAGCCCTCCGACTTAACTATGGCTACACCTTC. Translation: CASSQDPTALRLNYGYTF.

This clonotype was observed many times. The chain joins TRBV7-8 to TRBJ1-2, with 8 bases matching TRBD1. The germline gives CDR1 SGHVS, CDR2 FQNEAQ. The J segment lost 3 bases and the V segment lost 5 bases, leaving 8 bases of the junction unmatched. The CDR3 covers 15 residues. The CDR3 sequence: CASSPWTGNDYGYTF. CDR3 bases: TGTGCCAGCAGCCCGTGGACAGGGAACGACTATGGCTACACCTTC.

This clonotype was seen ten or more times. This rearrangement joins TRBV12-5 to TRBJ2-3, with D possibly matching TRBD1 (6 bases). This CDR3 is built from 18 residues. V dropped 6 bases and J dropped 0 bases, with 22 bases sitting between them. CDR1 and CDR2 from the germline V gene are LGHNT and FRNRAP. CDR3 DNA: TGTGCTAGTGGCCACCTCGATGATCGGACAGCGAGCACAGATACGCAGTATTTT. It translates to CASGHLDDRTASTDTQYF. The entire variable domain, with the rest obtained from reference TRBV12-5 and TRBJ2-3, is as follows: DARVTQTPRHKVTEMGQEVTMRCQPILGHNTVFWYRQTMMQGLELLAYFRNRAPLDDSGMPKDRFSAEMPDATLATLKIQPSEPRDSAVYFCASGHLDDRTASTDTQYFGPGTRLTVL.

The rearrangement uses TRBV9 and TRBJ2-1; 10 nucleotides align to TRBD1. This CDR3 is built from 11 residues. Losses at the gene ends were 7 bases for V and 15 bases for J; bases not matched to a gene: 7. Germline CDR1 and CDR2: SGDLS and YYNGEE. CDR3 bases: TGTGCCAGCTTGGGACAGGGGTTCCTGTTCTTC. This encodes CASLGQGFLFF.

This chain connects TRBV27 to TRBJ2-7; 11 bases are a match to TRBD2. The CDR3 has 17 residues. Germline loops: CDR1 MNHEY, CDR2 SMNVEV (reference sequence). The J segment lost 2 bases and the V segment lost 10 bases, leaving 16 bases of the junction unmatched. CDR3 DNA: TGTGCCACCGAATACGAACCGGGACTAGCGGAAACCTACGAGCAGTACTTC. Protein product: CATEYEPGLAETYEQYF.

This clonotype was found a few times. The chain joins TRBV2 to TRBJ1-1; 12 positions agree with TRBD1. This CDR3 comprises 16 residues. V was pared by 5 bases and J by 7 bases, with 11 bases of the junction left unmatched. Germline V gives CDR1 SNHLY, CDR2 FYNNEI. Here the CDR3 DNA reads TGTGCCAGCAGTCCGAAACCGGGACAGGGGGCAGGTGAAGCTTTCTTT. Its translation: CASSPKPGQGAGEAFF. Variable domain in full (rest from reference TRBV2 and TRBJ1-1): EPEVTQTPSHQVTQMGQEVILRCVPISNHLYFYWYRQILGQKVEFLVSFYNNEISEKSEIFDDQFSVERPDGSNFTLKIRSTKLEDSAMYFCASSPKPGQGAGEAFFGQGTRLTVV.

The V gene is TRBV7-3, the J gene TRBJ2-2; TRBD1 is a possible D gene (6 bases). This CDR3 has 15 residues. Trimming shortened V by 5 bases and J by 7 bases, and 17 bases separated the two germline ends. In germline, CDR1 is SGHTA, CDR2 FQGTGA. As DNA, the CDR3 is TGTGCCAGCAGCCCGCAGGGGCTAGGGGGCGGGGAGCTGTTTTTT. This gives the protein CASSPQGLGGGELFF.

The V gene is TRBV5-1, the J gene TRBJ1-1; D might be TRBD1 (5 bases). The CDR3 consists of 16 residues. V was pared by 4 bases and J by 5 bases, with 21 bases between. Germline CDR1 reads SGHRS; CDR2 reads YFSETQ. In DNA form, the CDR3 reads TGCGCCAGCAGCCTCCCCAACCAGGGATCGGAGACTGAAGCTTTCTTT. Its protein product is CASSLPNQGSETEAFF.

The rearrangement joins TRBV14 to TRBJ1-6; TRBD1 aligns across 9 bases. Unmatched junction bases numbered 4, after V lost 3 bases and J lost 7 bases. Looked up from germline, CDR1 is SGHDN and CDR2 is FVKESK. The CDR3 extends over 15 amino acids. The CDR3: CASSHGTGTNSPLHF. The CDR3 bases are TGTGCCAGCAGCCACGGGACAGGGACCAATTCACCCCTCCACTTT.

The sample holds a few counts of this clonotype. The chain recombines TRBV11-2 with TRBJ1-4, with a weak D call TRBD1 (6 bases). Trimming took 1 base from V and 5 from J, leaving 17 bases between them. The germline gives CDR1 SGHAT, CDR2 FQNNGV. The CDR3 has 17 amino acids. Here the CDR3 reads CASSLGSWGARNEKLFF. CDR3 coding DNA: TGTGCCAGCAGCTTAGGGTCGTGGGGGGCTCGAAATGAAAAACTGTTTTTT.

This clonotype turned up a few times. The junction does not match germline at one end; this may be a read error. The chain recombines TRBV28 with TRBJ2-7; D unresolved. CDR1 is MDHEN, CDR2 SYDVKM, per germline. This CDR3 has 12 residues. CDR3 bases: TGTGCCAGCAGTTTAGCCGGGCAGGCCCCCACTTTC. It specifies CASSLAGQAPTF.

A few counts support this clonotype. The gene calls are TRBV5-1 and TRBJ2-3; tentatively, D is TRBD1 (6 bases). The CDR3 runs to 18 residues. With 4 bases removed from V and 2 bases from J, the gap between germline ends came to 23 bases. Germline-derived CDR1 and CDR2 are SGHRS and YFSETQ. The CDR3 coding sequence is TGCGCCAGCAGCCCAAATTTCAACAGGGTCCACGACACAGATACGCAGTATTTT. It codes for CASSPNFNRVHDTDTQYF.

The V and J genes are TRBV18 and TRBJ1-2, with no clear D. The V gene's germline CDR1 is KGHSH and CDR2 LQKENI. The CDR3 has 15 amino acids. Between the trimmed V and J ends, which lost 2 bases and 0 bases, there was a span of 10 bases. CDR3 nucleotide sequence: TGTGCCAGCTCACCAGTCGCGGAAGCTAACTATGGCTACACCTTC. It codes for CASSPVAEANYGYTF.